This record concerns one T cell receptor (beta chain) sequence. The antigen is unknown. This record belongs to a study of CD8+ T cells in alopecia areata. Study-wide points: In lesional scalp, particularly from alopecia totalis/universalis, clonality was higher than in normal scalp.

This sample's treatment: oral pan-JAK inhibitor, 5-10 mg twice daily. V shed 4 bases, J shed 4 bases, and the junction held 2 bases outside the gene matches. This CDR3 is 12 amino acids long. Per the germline V gene, CDR1 is SQVTM and CDR2 is ANQGSEA. RNA extraction and reverse transcription yielded cDNA as sequencing template. Sequencing was performed with immunoSEQ multiplex PCR; in TCRdb, only in-frame clones are kept and a portion is missing. The repertoire includes under 200,000 clones, about 71% of them detected once, and approximately 0.91% sits in the top ten. Sequencing used CD4+ T cells sorted from blood, obtained at week 4, from a patient treated with tofacitinib. J is TRBJ2-3 and V is TRBV29-1; 7 nucleotides match TRBD2. The origin of this receptor is a human donor with alopecia areata. This CDR3 is CSVGRGADTQYF. The CDR3 coding sequence is TGCAGCGTTGGCCGGGGGGCAGATACGCAGTATTTT.